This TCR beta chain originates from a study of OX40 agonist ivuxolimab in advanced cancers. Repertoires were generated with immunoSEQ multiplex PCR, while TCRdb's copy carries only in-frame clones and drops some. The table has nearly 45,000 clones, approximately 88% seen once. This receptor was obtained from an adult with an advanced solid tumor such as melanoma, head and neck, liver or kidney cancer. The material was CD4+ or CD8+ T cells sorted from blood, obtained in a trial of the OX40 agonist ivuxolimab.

In DNA, the CDR3 is TGTGCCAGCAGCTTGTCCCTCTCCTACGAGCAGTACTTC. It yields the protein CASSLSLSYEQYF. The chain links TRBV11-2 to TRBJ2-7, with D unresolved. The CDR3 consists of 13 residues. Germline V gene data show CDR1 as SGHAT and CDR2 as FQNNGV. Trimming cost V 3 bases and J 0 bases, with 6 bases left between them.